This T cell receptor (beta chain) was found in a study of graft-versus-host responses after intestinal transplantation. In the study overall: Isolated intestinal, liver-intestinal, or multivisceral transplants had been given to the recipients.

Germline lookup yields CDR1 WSHSY and CDR2 SAAADI. Trimming took 5 bases from V and 1 from J, leaving 11 bases between them. The CDR3 length is 14 residues. Clones were sequenced by immunoSEQ multiplex PCR, and TCRdb holds only the in-frame ones, with some missing. This sample has about 47,000 clones, with 85% to 95% found just once. The receptor's source is a human patient who received an intestinal transplant, so some T cells may come from the graft donor. V is TRBV10-2 and J is TRBJ1-1, with no clear D. Material: PBMCs, obtained about 11 months after intestinal transplant. This CDR3 is CASSPTTPNTEAFF. The CDR3 DNA sequence: TGCGCCAGCAGTCCAACCACACCGAACACTGAAGCTTTCTTT.